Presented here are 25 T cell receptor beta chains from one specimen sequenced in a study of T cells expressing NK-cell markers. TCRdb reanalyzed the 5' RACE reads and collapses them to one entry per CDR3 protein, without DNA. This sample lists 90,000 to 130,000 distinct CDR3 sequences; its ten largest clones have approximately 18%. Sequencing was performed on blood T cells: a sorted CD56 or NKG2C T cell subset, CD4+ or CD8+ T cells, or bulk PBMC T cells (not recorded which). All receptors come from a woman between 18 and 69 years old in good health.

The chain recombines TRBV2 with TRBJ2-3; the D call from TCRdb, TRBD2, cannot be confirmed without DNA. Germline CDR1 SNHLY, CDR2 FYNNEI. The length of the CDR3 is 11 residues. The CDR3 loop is CASRYSVLQYF. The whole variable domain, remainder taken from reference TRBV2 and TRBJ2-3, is EPEVTQTPSHQVTQMGQEVILRCVPISNHLYFYWYRQILGQKVEFLVSFYNNEISEKSEIFDDQFSVERPDGSNFTLKIRSTKLEDSAMYFCASRYSVLQYFGPGTRLTVL.

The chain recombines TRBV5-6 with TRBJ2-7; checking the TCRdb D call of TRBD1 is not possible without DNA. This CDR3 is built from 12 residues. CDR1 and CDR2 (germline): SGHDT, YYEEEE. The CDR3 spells CASGGISYEQYF.

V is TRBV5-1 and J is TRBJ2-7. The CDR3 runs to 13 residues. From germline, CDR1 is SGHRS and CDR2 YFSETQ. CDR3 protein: CASSFGFSYEQYF.

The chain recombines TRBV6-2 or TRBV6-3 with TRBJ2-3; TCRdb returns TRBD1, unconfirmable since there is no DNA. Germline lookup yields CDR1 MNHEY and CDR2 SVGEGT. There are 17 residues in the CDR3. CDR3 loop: CASSYSDPRGFTDTQYF.

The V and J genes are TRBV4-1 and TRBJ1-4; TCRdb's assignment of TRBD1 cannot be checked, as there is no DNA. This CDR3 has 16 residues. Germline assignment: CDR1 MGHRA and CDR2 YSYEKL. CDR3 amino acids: CASSQGTGGEGEKLFF.

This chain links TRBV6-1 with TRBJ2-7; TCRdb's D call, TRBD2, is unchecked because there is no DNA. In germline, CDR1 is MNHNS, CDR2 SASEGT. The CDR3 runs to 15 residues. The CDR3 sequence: CASSPRLAGSYEQYF.

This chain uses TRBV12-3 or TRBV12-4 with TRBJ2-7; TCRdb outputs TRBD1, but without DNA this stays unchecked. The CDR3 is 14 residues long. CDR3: CASSSFGTAYEQYF.

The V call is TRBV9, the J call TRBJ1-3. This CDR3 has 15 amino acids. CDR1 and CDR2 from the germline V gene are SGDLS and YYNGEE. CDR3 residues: CASSVAGLIGNTIYF.

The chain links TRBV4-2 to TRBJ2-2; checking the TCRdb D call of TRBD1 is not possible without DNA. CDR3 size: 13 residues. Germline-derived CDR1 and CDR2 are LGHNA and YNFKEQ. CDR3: CASSQAGTGELFF.

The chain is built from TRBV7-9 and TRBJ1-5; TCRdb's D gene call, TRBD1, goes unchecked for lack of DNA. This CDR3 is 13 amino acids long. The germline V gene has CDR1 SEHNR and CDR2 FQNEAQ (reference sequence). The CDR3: CASSRGVEQPQHF.

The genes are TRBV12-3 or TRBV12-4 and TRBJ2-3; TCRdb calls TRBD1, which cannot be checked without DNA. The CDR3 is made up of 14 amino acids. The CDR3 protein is CASRKPGSTDTQYF.

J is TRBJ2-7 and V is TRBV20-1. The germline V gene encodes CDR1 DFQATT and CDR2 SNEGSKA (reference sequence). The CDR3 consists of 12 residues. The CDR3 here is CSARALTYEQYF.

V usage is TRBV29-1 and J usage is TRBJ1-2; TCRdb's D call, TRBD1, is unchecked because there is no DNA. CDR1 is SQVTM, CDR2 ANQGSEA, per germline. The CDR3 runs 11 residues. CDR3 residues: CSAQGTYGYTF.

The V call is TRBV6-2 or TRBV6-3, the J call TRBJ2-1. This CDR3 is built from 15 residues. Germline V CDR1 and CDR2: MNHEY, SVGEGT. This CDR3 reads CASSSDLRLYNEQFF.

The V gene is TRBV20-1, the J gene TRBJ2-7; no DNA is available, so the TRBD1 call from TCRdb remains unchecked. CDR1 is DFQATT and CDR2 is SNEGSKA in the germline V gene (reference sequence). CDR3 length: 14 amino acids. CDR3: CSARDPGQGYEQYF.

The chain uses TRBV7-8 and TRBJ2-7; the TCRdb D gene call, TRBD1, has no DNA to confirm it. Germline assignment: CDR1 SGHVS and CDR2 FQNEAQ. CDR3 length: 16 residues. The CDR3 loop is CASSLDGQGDGYEQYF.

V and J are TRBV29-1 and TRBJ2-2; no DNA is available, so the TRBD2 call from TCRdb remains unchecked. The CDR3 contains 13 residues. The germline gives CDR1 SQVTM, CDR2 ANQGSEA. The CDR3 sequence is CSVLGQSTGELFF.

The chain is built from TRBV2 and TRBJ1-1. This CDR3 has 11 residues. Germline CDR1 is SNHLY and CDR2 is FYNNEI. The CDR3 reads CASRESPEAFF.

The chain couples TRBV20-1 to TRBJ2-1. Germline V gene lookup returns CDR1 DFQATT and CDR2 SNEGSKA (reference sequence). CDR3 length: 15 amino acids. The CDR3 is CSARDSLAPYNEQFF.

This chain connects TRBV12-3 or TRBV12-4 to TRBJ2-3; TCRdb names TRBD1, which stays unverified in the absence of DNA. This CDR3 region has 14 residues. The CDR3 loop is CASSTGTERGTQYF.

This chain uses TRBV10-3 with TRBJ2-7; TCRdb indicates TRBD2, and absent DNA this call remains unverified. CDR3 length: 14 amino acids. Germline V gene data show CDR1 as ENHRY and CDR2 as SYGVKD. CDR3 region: CATGLAGLSYEQYF.

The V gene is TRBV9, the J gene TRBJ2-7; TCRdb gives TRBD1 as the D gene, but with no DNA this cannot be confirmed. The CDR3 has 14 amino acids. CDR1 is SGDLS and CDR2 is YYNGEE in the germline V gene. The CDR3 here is CASSIWTGGGEQYF.

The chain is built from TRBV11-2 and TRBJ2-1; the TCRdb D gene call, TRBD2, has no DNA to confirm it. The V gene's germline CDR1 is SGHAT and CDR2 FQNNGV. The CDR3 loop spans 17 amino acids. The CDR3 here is CASSLDSTSGVYNEQFF.

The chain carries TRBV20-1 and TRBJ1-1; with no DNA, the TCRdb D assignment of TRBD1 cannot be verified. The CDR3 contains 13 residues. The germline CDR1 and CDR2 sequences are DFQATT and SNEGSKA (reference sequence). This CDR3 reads CSARGGQNTEAFF.

The CDR3 loop reads CSAKTQGFSEAFF. The rearrangement joins TRBV20-1 to TRBJ1-1; TCRdb designates TRBD1, a call that cannot be tested without DNA. The CDR3 loop spans 13 amino acids. CDR1 and CDR2 (germline): DFQATT, SNEGSKA (reference sequence).